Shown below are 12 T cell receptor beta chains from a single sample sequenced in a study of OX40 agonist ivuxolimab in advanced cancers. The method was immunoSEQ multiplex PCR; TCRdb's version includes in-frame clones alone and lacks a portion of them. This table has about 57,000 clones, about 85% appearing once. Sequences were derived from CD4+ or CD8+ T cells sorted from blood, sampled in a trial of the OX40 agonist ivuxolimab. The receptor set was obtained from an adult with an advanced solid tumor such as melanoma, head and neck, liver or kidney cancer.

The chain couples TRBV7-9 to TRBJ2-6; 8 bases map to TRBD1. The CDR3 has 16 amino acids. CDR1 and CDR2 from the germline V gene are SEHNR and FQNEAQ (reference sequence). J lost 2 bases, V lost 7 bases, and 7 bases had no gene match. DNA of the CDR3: TGTGCCAGCATTACGGCCAGGGGGCCTGGGGCCAACGTCCTGACTTTC. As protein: CASITARGPGANVLTF.

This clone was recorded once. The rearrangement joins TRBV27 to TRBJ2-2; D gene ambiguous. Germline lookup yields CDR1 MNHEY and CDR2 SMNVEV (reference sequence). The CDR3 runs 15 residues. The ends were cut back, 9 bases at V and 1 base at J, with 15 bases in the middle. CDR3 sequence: CASKNPLRNTGELFF. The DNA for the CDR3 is TGTGCCAGTAAGAACCCACTACGGAACACCGGGGAGCTGTTTTTT.

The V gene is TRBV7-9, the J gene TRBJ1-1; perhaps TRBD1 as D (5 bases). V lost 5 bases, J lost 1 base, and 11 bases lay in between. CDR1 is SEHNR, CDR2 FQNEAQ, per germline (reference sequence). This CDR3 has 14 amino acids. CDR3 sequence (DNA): TGTGCCAGCAGCCCCCTTGGGGGGAACACTGAAGCTTTCTTT. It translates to CASSPLGGNTEAFF.

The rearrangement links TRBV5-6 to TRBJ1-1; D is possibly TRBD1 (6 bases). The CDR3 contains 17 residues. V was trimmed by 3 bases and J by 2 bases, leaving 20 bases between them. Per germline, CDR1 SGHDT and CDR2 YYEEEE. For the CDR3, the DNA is TGTGCCAGCAGCTATGGTTTAGGGGGGCGGAGTAACACTGAAGCTTTCTTT. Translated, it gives CASSYGLGGRSNTEAFF. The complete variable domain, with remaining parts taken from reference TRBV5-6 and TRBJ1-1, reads DAGVTQSPTHLIKTRGQQVTLRCSPKSGHDTVSWYQQALGQGPQFIFQYYEEEERQRGNFPDRFSGHQFPNYSSELNVNALLLGDSALYLCASSYGLGGRSNTEAFFGQGTRLTVV.

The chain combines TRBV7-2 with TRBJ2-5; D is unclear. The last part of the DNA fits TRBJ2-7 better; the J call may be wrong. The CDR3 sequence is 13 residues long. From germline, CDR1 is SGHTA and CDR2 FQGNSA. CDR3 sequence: CASSLRQTGEQYF. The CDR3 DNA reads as TGTGCCAGCAGCTTAAGGCAGACTGGCGAGCAGTACTTC.

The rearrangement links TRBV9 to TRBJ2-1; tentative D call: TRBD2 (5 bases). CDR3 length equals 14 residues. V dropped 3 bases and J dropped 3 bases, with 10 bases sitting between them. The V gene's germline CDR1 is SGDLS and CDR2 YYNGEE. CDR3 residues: CASSGTGFYNEQFF. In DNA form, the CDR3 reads TGTGCCAGCAGCGGAACGGGATTCTACAATGAGCAGTTCTTC.

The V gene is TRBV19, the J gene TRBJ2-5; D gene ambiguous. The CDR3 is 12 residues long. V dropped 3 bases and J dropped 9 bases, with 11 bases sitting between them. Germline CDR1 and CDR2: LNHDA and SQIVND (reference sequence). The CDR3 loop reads CASSMGVGSQYF. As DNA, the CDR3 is TGTGCCAGTAGTATGGGCGTGGGGTCCCAGTACTTC.

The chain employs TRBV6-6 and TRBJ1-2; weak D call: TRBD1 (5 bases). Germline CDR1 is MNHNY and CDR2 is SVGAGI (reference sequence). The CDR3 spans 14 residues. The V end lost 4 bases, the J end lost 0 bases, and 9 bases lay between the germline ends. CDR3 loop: CASSFGTANYGYTF. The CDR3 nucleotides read TGTGCCAGCAGTTTCGGGACGGCTAACTATGGCTACACCTTC.

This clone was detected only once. In nucleotides, the CDR3 is TGTGCCAGCAGCTTAGCTGGACAGGACGTACACTATGGCTACACCTTC. Translation gives CASSLAGQDVHYGYTF. The chain recombines TRBV7-9 with TRBJ1-2; TRBD1 aligns across 7 bases. Germline V CDR1 and CDR2: SEHNR, FQNEAQ (reference sequence). CDR3 length equals 16 residues. The J segment lost 3 bases and the V segment lost 0 bases, leaving 7 bases of the junction unmatched.

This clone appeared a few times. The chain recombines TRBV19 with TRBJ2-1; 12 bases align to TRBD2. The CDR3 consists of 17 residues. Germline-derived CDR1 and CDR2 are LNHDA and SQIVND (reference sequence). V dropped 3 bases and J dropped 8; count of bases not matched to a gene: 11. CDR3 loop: CASSMRGRTSGIYEQFF. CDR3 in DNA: TGTGCCAGTAGTATGAGGGGCAGGACTAGCGGGATCTATGAGCAGTTCTTC. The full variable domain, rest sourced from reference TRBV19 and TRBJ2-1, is DGGITQSPKYLFRKEGQNVTLSCEQNLNHDAMYWYRQDPGQGLRLIYYSQIVNDFQKGDIAEGYSVSREKKESFPLTVTSAQKNPTAFYLCASSMRGRTSGIYEQFFGPGTRLTVL.

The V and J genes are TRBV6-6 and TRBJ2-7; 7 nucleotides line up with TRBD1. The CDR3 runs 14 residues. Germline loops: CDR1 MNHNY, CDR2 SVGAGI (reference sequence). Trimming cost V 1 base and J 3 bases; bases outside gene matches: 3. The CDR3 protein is CASSYLGDSYEQYF. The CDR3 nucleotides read TGTGCCAGCAGTTACTTGGGGGACAGCTACGAGCAGTACTTC.

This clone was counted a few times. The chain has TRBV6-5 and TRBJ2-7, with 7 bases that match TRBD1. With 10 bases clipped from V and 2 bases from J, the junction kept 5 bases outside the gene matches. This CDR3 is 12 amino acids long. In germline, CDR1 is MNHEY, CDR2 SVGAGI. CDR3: CATGTVTYEQYF. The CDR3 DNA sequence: TGTGCCACCGGGACAGTCACCTACGAGCAGTACTTC.